The following is a T cell receptor beta chain sequence with its context. Germline assignment: CDR1 LGHNA and CDR2 YSLEER. The CDR3 has 17 residues. V was shortened by 0 bases and J by 5 bases, with 18 bases between the two germline ends. 13 Jbeta primers and 60 Vbeta primers were used for the PCR. Measured with immunoSEQ multiplex PCR; TCRdb has only the in-frame clones, and not every one. The table lists approximately 180,000 clones, about 80% of them singletons. The data were obtained in a study of cytomegalovirus exposure and HLA in healthy donors. The chain carries TRBV4-3 and TRBJ2-3; tentatively, D is TRBD1 (7 bases). The source is a woman under 40 in good health and CMV-seronegative. The sample comprised PBMCs. CDR3 bases: TGCGCCAGCAGCCAAGATCCGTGGAGGGGGCTTCAAGATACGCAGTATTTT. Its protein is CASSQDPWRGLQDTQYF.